This entry describes one T cell receptor beta chain. What it binds is not known. This record comes from a study of cytomegalovirus exposure and HLA in healthy donors. V lost 2 bases to trimming and J lost 4 bases, with 9 bases between them. The CDR3 is made up of 13 amino acids. From germline, CDR1 is SGHDN and CDR2 FVKESK. Study-level results: Later analysis indicated greater clonal expansion among HLA-associated TCR beta chains than among equally common other chains. Productive rates of about 90% or about 30% were seen for most TCR beta V segments in an earlier analysis. An observed cluster of highly shared sequence variants was recorded as a likely sequencing artifact. The records held CMV serostatus as the only immune exposure information.

The primer mix had 60 Vbeta and 13 Jbeta primers. Data came from immunoSEQ multiplex PCR; TCRdb stores just in-frame clones and leaves some out. The table includes 150,000 to 160,000 clones, around 82% detected once. The chain has TRBV14 and TRBJ2-7; D may be TRBD1 (6 bases). The specimen sequenced was PBMCs. The receptor comes from a woman between 45 and 60 years old in good health and CMV-seropositive. CDR3 nucleotide sequence: TGTGCCAGCAGCCAACTACAGGGTTACGAGCAGTACTTC. Its protein product is CASSQLQGYEQYF.